This T cell receptor beta chain was captured in a study of vaccination and CD4 T cells after COVID-19. Study-level background: Convalescents were six males and four females, two of them Hispanic. Post-vaccine sampling followed dose two by a median roughly 65 days (range 14 to 241).

The trim removed 7 bases at V and 4 bases at J, leaving 5 bases unmatched. This CDR3 has 14 amino acids. Per germline, CDR1 SNHLY and CDR2 FYNNEI. Sequencing of DNA taken from cultured CD4+ T cells relied on the Oncomine TCR Beta short-read assay. MiXCR was run by TCRdb on the PCR reads, yielding one entry per CDR3 protein. Of 15,000 to 20,000 distinct CDR3 sequences in the sample, approximately 50% are singletons; the top ten hold under 4.5%. Of note for this clonotype: The antigen is not known.

Sample treatment: roughly 10-day PBMC culture with coronavirus spike peptide pools or control peptides (ViraFEST assay). The sample in question was CD4+ T cells from blood, cultured in vitro, obtained before SARS-CoV-2 vaccination. The chain is built from TRBV2 and TRBJ2-5; TRBD1 aligns across 11 bases. This receptor was identified in a human donor who had recovered from COVID-19. This chain's CDR3 is CASIKGTGGETQYF. CDR3 coding DNA: TGTGCCAGCATTAAAGGGACAGGGGGAGAGACCCAGTACTTC.